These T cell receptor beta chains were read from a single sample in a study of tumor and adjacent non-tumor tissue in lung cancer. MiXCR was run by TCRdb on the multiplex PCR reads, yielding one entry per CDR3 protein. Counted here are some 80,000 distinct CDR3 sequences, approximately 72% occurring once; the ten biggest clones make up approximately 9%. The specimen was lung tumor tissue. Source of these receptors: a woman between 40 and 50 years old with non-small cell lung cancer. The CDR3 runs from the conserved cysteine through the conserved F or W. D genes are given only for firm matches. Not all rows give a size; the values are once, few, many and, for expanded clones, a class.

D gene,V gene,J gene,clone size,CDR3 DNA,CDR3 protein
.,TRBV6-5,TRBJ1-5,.,TGTGCCAGCTCGGCAGCCAGGGGCTATAGTGATCAGCCCCAGCATTTT,CASSAARGYSDQPQHF
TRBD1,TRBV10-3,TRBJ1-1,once,TGTGCCATCAGAGGGGGACAGATCTTTAACACTGAAGCTTTCTTT,CAIRGGQIFNTEAFF
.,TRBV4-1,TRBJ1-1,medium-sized,TGCGCCAGCTTCGGTGGCACTGAAGCTTTCTTT,CASFGGTEAFF
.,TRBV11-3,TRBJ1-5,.,TGTGCCAGGAGCTTAGAGGCGGTACTAGCCCCCACAGATACGCAGCATTTT,CARSLEAVLAPTDTQHF
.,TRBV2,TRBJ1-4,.,TGTGCCAGCAGTATGCAACAGGGTAAAAATGAAAAACTGTTTTTT,CASSMQQGKNEKLFF
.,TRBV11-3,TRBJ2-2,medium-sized,TGTGCCAGCAGCTTAGTGGGGGGACACACCGGGGAGCTGTTTTTT,CASSLVGGHTGELFF
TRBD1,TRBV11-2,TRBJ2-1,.,TGTGACAGCAGCTTAGGCCCAGGGGGAGTCCTCTATGAGCAATACTTC,CDSSLGPGGVLYEQYF
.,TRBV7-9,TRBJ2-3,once,TGTGCATGCAGCTTAGCGTCTTCAGTGGGAGTAGCCGGTACGCGATATTTT,CACSLASSVGVAGTRYF
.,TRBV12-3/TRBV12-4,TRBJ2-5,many,TGTGCCAGCAGTTTTAGCCAGCGGGCGTTTGAGACCCAGTACTTC,CASSFSQRAFETQYF
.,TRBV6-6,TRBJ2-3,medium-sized,TGTGCCAGCTCGGGTAGGAACACAGATACGCAGTATTTT,CASSGRNTDTQYF
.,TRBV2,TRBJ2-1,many,TGTGCCAGCAGTGTACAGGGCAATGAGCAGTTCTTC,CASSVQGNEQFF
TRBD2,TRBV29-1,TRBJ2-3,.,TGCAGCGTTCCTGGGACTAGCGAGGGTTACTGTGGCACAGATACGCAGTATTTT,CSVPGTSEGYCGTDTQYF
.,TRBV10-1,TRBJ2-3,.,TGCCCCACCCGGGACATGGGGTCCAATGATACGCAGTATTTT,CPTRDMGSNDTQYF
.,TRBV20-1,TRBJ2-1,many,TGCAGTGCTCTACTCCGAGGGGGTTTGATGTTCTTC,CSALLRGGLMFF
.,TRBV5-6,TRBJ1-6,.,TGTGCCAGCAATTCAAGGGACACTCAGGGCTCACCCCTCCACTTT,CASNSRDTQGSPLHF
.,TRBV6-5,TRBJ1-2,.,TGTGCCAGCAGTTGCTCGTACAACTATGACTACACCTTC,CASSCSYNYDYTF
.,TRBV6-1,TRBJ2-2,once,TGTGCCAGCACCGCAGCGTTGAACACCGGGGAGCTGTTTTTT,CASTAALNTGELFF
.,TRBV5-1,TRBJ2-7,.,TGCACCAGCAGCTTTTCTGACTCGGACGAGCAGTACTTC,CTSSFSDSDEQYF
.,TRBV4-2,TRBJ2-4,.,TGTGCCACCAGCCAGACAAGGCGGGGAAACATTCAGAACTTC,CATSQTRRGNIQNF
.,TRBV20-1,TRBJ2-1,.,TGCAGTGCTCCAAAAGGCGGAATGTTCTCCTACGAACAGTTCTTC,CSAPKGGMFSYEQFF
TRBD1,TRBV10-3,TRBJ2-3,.,TGTGCCATCAGGGAGGACAGGGGTGGTACAGATACGCAGTATTTT,CAIREDRGGTDTQYF
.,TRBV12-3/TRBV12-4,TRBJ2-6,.,TGTGCCCGCTGGGAATCTGGGGCCAACGTCCTGACTTTC,CARWESGANVLTF
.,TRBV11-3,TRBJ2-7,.,TGTACCAGCAGCTCCCGGAATATGTACACGGAGCAGTACTTC,CTSSSRNMYTEQYF
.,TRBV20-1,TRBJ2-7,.,TGCAGTGCGGAAAACCGGGATAGGGGAACCTACGAGCAGTACTTC,CSAENRDRGTYEQYF
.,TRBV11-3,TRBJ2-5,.,TGTGCCAGCAGCCTGGACGACTTAGGCCAGGAGACCCAGTATTTC,CASSLDDLGQETQYF
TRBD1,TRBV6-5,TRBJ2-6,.,TGTGCCAGCGACCACAGGGGTACTTCCCACTCTGGGGCCGACGTCCTGACTTTC,CASDHRGTSHSGADVLTF
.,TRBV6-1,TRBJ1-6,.,TGTGTCAGCACTGAACTCGGGGGTTCTAATTCACCCCTCCACTTT,CVSTELGGSNSPLHF
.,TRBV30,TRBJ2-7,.,TGTGCCTGGAGCCGAACAGGGAGCAATGAGCGGTACTTC,CAWSRTGSNERYF
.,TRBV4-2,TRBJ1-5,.,TGTGCCAGCAGCCAATATCCCTCCCAGGGAACGTTTCGGAACAATCAGCCACAGCATTTT,CASSQYPSQGTFRNNQPQHF
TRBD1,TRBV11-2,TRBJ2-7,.,TGTGCAAGCAGTTCACAGGGGGTAGAGGACGAGCAGTACTTC,CASSSQGVEDEQYF
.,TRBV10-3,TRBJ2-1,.,TGTGCCTCATCCCCGAGAGACCAAAGCTCCTACAATGAGCAGTTATTC,CASSPRDQSSYNEQLF
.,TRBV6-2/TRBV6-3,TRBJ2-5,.,TGTACCAGCTCGAGGGGGACCGACCTGGAGACCCAGTACTTC,CTSSRGTDLETQYF
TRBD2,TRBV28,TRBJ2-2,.,TGTGTCAGCAGCTTCGGCGGGAGGGGGGACACCGGGGAGCTGTTCTTT,CVSSFGGRGDTGELFF
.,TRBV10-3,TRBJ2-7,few,TGTGCCATCAGTGATGACTACGAGCAGTACTTC,CAISDDYEQYF
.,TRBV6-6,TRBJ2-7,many,TGTGCCAGCAGTCCAGGGAACTACGAGCAGTACTTC,CASSPGNYEQYF
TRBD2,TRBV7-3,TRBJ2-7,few,TGTGCCAGCAGCCAGATAGCGGGAGGGCGATACGAGCAGTACTTC,CASSQIAGGRYEQYF
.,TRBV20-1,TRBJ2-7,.,TGCAGTACTAGAGAGGTCAGGGATGGAGAGTACGAGCAGTATTTC,CSTREVRDGEYEQYF
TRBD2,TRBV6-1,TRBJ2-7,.,TGTGCCAGCATTTTCAATAGCGGGCGGACGGTCTACGAGCAGTACTTC,CASIFNSGRTVYEQYF
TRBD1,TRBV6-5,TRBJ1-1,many,TGTGCCAGCACCCGGGGTCGGACAGGGGGAACTGAAGCTTTCTTT,CASTRGRTGGTEAFF
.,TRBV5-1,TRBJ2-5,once,TGCGCCAGCAGCTTGGGTTGTCTTGCAGGGGAGACCCAGTACTTC,CASSLGCLAGETQYF
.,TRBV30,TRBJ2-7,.,TGTGCCTGGAGTGTAATGCCTGGGGGCGAGCAGTACTTC,CAWSVMPGGEQYF
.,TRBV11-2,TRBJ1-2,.,TGTGCCAGCAGAGCGGGCCTGGGGTGCTACACCTTC,CASRAGLGCYTF
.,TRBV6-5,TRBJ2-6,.,TGTGCCAGCAGTTCCACACTCACCAGGGCCAACGTCCTGACTTTC,CASSSTLTRANVLTF
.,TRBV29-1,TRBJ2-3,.,TGCAGCGCATCTTCTGGAGATACCCAGTATTTT,CSASSGDTQYF
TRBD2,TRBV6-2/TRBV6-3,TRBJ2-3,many,TGTGCCAGCAGTTATCCTTCCCAGCGGGGGCCCTCCACAGATACGCAGTATTTT,CASSYPSQRGPSTDTQYF